This T cell receptor (beta chain) comes out of a study of Graves' ophthalmopathy and Graves' hyperthyroidism. The study's findings and limits: Most thyroid clonotypes with frequency above 0.001 were detected in blood too.

Germline V CDR1 and CDR2: SGHVS, FNYEAQ. Trimming pared 3 bases from V and 6 bases from J, leaving 12 bases between. CDR3 size: 13 residues. Investigators amplified TCR beta CDR3 regions from RNA transcripts. The first round was an RT-PCR with HTBI primers, and the second round was a multiplex PCR. MiXCR was run by TCRdb on the multiplex PCR reads, yielding one entry per CDR3 protein. Among about 590,000 distinct CDR3 sequences, under 45% were seen once, and the ten largest hold about 4.2%. On this clonotype: The target antigen is unknown.

The clonotype comes from an adult man with Graves' hyperthyroidism. The gene calls are TRBV7-6 and TRBJ2-7; D might be TRBD2 (6 bases). Input material: peripheral blood or thyroid tissue (not recorded which). CDR3 in amino acids: CASSFTAGSEQYF. The CDR3, as DNA: TGTGCCAGCAGCTTCACCGCGGGGTCCGAGCAGTACTTC.